This TCR beta chain is drawn from a study of blood T cell repertoires in COVID-19. To note about this clone: In the same sample, other DNA sequences code for this CDR3.

This CDR3 contains 13 residues. The ends lost 2 bases at V and 2 bases at J; junction bases unmatched: 2. Germline V gene sequence: CDR1 GTSNPN, CDR2 SVGIG (reference sequence). As handled by the study authors: Nucleated cell counts were estimated from reference gene primer amplification. Generated by immunoSEQ multiplex PCR, the TCRdb table keeps only in-frame clones and is missing some. The V and J calls and the clone size are those of that table, but D and trimming were determined from the DNA. Of over 200,000 clones listed, 85% to 90% were seen once; the top ten hold about 6%. Sequencing was carried out using peripheral blood. The V call is TRBV30, the J call TRBJ1-2; the match to TRBD1 covers 7 bases. The clonotype originates from a man between 60 and 75 years old who had recovered from COVID-19. DNA of the CDR3: TGTGCCTGGAGTCCGACAGGGAACTATGGCTACACCTTC. Translated, it gives CAWSPTGNYGYTF.